This T cell receptor beta chain originates from a study of T cell repertoires in cytomegalovirus infection. Each CDR3 protein gets one entry after TCRdb re-called the reads with MiXCR. The sample shows under 800,000 distinct CDR3 sequences, 24% of them seen only once. Study observations and caveats: Dominating the ex vivo response were TCR beta clonotypes that were CMV-specific and HLA-C-restricted.

With respect to this clonotype: What it binds is not known.

Germline CDR1 and CDR2: MNHEY and SVGEGT. The V and J ends lost 3 bases and 0 bases respectively, with 12 bases between them. The CDR3 loop spans 15 amino acids. The receptor was derived from a human donor in good health (CMV status not recorded). Some clones in this sample may be carry-over from other donors' samples. Sample: CD8+ T cells from PBMCs. The chain links TRBV6-2 or TRBV6-3 to TRBJ2-7; no clear D. Here the CDR3 reads CASSYGLGNSYEQYV. The CDR3 DNA sequence: TGTGCCAGCAGTTATGGTCTGGGGAACTCCTACGAGCAGTACGTC.